This T cell receptor beta chain emerged from a study of control samples from healthy donors and cancer patients. The CDR3 extends over 13 amino acids. The ends were cut back, 0 bases at V and 6 bases at J, with 10 bases in the middle. Per germline, CDR1 SGHRS and CDR2 YFSETQ. Assay used: immunoSEQ multiplex PCR; TCRdb lists only in-frame clones, some missing. The sample lists 150,000 to 200,000 clones; 85% to 95% were seen once. The source is a man aged 18 to 29 in good health. Sample: blood. The V and J genes are TRBV5-1 and TRBJ2-7; a weak D match, TRBD1 (5 bases). CDR3 sequence: CASSLAERGEQYF. The CDR3 nucleotides are TGCGCCAGCAGCTTGGCCGAAAGGGGCGAGCAGTACTTC.